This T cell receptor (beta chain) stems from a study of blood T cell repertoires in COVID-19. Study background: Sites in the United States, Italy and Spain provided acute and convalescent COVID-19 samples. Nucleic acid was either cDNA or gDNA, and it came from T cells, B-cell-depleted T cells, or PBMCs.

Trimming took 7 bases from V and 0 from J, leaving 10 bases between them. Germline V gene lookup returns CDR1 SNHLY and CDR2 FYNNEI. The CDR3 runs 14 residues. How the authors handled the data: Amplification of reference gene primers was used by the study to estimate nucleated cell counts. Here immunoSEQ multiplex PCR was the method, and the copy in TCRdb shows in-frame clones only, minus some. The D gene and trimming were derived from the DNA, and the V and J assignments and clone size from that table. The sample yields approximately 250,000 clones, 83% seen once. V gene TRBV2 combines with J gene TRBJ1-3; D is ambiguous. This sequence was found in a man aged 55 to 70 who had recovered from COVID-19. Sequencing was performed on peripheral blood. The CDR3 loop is CASTRLLSGNTIYF. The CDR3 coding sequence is TGTGCCAGCACTAGACTCCTCTCTGGAAACACCATATATTTT.